The clone carrying this TCR beta chain was detected a few times. The antigen remains undetermined. This entry comes from a study of vaccination and CD4 T cells after COVID-19. Study as a whole: Either a CEFX pool, an HIV-1 Nef pool, or no peptide was added to control cultures.

The treatment is: approximately nine-day PBMC culture with coronavirus spike peptide pools or control peptides (ViraFEST assay). Researchers used the Oncomine TCR Beta short-read assay to sequence DNA from cultured CD4+ T cells. TCRdb analysed the PCR reads with MiXCR anew, one entry per CDR3 protein. The sample lists some 14,000 distinct CDR3 sequences; 35% were seen once. The V end was cut by 0 bases, the J end by 0 bases, with 23 bases between. Germline-derived CDR1 and CDR2 are SGHVS and FNYEAQ. The length of the CDR3 is 20 residues. This receptor was taken from a human donor who had recovered from COVID-19. V usage is TRBV7-6 and J usage is TRBJ2-5; D might be TRBD1 (5 bases). The sample comprised CD4+ T cells from blood, cultured in vitro. CDR3 nucleotide sequence: TGTGCCAGCAGCTTAGCGGGGCTTGACTTACACCAAGGGAACCAAGAGACCCAGTACTTC. Translating it yields CASSLAGLDLHQGNQETQYF.